This T cell receptor (beta chain) was retrieved from a study of PD-1 blockade in classical Hodgkin lymphoma. V was trimmed by 0 bases and J by 0 bases, leaving 5 bases between them. Germline CDR1 and CDR2: LGHNA and YNFKEQ. The CDR3 contains 14 residues. Noted time point: newly diagnosed, previously untreated cHL patient sample. A comparison was provided by newly diagnosed, untreated classical Hodgkin lymphoma PBMCs. Sequencing used immunoSEQ multiplex PCR; TCRdb keeps in-frame clones, though not all of them. The sample comprises fewer than 90,000 clones, 85% to 95% of which are singletons, and 2.6% rests with the top ten. Comment on this clone: Its antigen is unknown.

Study observations and caveats: What caused the repertoire differences, perhaps disease activity or prior therapy, remains undefined. Reports described newly diagnosed patients as having lower baseline TCR diversity than healthy donors.

The V call is TRBV4-2, the J call TRBJ1-1; D unresolved. The sequenced sample was peripheral blood mononuclear cells (PBMCs). The sequence came from a human donor with classical Hodgkin lymphoma. CDR3 region: CASSQEGLNTEAFF. The CDR3 DNA follows: TGTGCCAGCAGCCAAGAAGGGTTGAACACTGAAGCTTTCTTT.